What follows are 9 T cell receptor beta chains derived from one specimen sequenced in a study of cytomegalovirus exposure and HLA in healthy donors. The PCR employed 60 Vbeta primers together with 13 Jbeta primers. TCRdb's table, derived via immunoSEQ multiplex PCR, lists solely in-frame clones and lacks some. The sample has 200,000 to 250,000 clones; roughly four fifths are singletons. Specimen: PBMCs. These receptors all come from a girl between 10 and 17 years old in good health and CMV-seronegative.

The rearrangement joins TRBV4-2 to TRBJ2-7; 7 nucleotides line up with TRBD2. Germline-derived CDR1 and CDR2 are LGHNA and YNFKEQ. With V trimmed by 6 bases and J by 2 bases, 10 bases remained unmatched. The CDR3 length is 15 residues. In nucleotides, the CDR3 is TGTGCCAGCAGTTTCAGAACTAGCGAGGCCTACGAGCAGTACTTC. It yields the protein CASSFRTSEAYEQYF.

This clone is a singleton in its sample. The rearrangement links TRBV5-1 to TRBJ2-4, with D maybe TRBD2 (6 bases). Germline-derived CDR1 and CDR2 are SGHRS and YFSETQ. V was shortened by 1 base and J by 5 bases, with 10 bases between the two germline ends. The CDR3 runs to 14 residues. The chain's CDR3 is CASSLHSGENIQYF. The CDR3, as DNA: TGCGCCAGCAGCTTGCATTCGGGAGAAAACATTCAGTACTTC.

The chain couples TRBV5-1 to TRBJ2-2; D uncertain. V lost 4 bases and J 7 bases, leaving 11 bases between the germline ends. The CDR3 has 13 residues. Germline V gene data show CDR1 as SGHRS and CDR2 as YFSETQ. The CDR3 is CASSVVPGGELFF. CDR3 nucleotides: TGCGCCAGCAGCGTGGTCCCCGGCGGGGAGCTGTTTTTT.

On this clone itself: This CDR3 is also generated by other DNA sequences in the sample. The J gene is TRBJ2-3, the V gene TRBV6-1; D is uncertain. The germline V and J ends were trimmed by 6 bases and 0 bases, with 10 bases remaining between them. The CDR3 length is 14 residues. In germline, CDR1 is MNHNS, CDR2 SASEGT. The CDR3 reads CASSVTTSTDTQYF. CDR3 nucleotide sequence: TGTGCCAGCAGCGTTACTACTAGCACAGATACGCAGTATTTT.

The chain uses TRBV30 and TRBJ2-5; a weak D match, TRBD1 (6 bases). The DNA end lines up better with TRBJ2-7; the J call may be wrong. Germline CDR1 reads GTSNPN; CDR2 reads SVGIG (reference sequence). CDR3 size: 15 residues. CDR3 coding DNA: TGTGCCTGGACCGTACCAGAAACAGGGATCTACGAGCAGTACTTC. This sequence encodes CAWTVPETGIYEQYF.

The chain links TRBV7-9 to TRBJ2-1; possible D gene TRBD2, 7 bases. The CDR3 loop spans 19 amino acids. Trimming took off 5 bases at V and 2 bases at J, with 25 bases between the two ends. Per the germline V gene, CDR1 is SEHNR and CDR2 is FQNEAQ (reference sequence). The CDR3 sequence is CASSPGRMGGRPTYNEQFF. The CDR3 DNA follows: TGTGCCAGCAGCCCCGGGCGTATGGGGGGGCGACCAACCTACAATGAGCAGTTCTTC.

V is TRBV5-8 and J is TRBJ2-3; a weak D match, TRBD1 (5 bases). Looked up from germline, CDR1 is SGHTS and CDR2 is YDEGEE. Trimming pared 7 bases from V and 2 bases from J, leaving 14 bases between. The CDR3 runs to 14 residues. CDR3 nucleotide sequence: TGTGCCAGCCGCGTAGGGGTTAACACAGATACGCAGTATTTT. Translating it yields CASRVGVNTDTQYF.

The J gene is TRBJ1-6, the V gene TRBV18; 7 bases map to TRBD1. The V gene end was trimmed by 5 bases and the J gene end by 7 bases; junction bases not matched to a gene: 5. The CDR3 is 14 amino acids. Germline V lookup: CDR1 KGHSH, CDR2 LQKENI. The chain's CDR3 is CASSEADRNSPLHF. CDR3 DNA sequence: TGTGCCAGCTCAGAGGCGGACAGGAATTCACCCCTCCACTTT.

In nucleotides, the CDR3 is TGTGCCAGCAGCTTACAGAGAGGGACTAGCTACAATGAGCAGTTCTTC. It specifies CASSLQRGTSYNEQFF. The gene calls are TRBV7-3 and TRBJ2-1, with 8 bases lining up with TRBD2. CDR3 length: 16 amino acids. J was trimmed by 3 bases and V by 2 bases; bases with no gene match: 6. Germline loops: CDR1 SGHTA, CDR2 FQGTGA.